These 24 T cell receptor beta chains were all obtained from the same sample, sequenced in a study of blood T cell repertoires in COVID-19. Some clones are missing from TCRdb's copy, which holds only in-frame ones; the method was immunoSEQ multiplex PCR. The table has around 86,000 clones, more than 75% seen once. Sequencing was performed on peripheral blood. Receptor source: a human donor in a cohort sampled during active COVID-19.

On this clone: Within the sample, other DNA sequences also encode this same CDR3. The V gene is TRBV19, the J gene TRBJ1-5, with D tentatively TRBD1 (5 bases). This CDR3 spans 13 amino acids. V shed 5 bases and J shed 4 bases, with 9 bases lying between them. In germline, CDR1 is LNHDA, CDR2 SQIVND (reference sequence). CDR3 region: CASSAQGNQPQHF. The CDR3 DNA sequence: TGTGCCAGTAGTGCGCAGGGTAATCAGCCCCAGCATTTT.

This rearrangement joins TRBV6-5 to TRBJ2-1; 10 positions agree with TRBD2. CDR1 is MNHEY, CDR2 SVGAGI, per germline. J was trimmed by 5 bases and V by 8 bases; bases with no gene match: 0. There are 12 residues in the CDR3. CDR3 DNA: TGTGCCAGCGGACTAGCGGACAATGAGCAGTTCTTC. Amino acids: CASGLADNEQFF.

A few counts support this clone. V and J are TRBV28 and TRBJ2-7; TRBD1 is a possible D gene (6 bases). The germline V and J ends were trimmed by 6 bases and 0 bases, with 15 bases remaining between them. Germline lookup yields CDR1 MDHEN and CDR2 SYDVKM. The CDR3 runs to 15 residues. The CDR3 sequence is CASRSGQPHSYEQYF. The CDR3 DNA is TGTGCCAGCAGGTCTGGACAGCCTCACTCCTACGAGCAGTACTTC.

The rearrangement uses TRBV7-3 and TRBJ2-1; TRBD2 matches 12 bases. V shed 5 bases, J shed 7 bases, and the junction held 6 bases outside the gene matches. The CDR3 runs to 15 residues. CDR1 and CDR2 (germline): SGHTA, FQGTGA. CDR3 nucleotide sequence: TGTGCCAGCAGCGACGGGACTAGCGGGTGGAATGAGCAGTTCTTC. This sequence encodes CASSDGTSGWNEQFF. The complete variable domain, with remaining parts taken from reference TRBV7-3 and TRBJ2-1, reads GAGVSQTPSNKVTEKGKYVELRCDPISGHTALYWYRQSLGQGPEFLIYFQGTGAADDSGLPNDRFFAVRPEGSVSTLKIQRTERGDSAVYLCASSDGTSGWNEQFFGPGTRLTVL.

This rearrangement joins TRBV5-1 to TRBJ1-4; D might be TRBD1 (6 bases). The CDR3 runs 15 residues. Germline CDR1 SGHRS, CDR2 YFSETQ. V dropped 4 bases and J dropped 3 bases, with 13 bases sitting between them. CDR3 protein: CASSRGAGANEKLFF. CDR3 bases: TGCGCCAGCAGCCGGGGGGCTGGGGCTAATGAAAAACTGTTTTTT.

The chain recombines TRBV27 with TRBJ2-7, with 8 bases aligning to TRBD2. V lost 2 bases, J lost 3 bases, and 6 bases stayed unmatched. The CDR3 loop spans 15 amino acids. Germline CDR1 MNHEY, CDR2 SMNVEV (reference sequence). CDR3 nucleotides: TGTGCCAGCAGTTTAAAGGCGGGAGGCGGCTACGAGCAGTACTTC. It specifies CASSLKAGGGYEQYF.

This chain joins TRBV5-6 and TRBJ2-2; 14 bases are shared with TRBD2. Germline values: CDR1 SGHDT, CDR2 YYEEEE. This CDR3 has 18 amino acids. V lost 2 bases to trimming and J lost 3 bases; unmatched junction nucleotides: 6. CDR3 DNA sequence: TGTGCCAGCAGCTTTCTGACTAGCGGGAGGGCCTACACCGGGGAGCTGTTTTTT. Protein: CASSFLTSGRAYTGELFF.

The CDR3 region is CASSFAGQGTEAFF. The CDR3 DNA sequence: TGCGCCAGCAGCTTCGCCGGACAGGGCACTGAAGCTTTCTTT. The gene calls are TRBV5-1 and TRBJ1-1; TRBD1 matches at 8 bases. The CDR3 length is 14 residues. V dropped 2 bases and J dropped 4; count of bases not matched to a gene: 4. Germline V CDR1 and CDR2: SGHRS, YFSETQ.

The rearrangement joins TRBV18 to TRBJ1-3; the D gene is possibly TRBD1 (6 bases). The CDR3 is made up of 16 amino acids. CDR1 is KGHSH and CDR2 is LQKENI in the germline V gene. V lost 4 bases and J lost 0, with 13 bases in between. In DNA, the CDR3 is TGTGCCAGCTCACATATTTCGGACAGCTCTGGAAACACCATATATTTT. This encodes CASSHISDSSGNTIYF.

CDR3 DNA sequence: TGCGCCAGCAGCTTGGGACTTACCAACACTGAAGCTTTCTTT. Translation gives CASSLGLTNTEAFF. The J gene is TRBJ1-1, the V gene TRBV5-1; D ambiguous. Trimming took 0 bases from V and 2 from J, leaving 8 bases between them. The V gene's germline CDR1 is SGHRS and CDR2 YFSETQ. The CDR3 extends over 14 amino acids.

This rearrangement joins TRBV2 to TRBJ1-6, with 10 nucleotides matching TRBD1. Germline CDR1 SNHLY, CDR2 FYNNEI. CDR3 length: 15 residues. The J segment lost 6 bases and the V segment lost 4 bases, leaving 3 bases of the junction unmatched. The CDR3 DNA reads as TGTGCCAGCAGTGGAGGGACAGGGGTTAATTCACCCCTCCACTTT. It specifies CASSGGTGVNSPLHF.

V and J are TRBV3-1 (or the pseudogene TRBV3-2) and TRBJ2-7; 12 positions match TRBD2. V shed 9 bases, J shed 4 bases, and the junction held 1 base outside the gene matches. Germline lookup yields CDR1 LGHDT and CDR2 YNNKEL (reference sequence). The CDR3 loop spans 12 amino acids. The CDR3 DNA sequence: TGTGCCAGTGGACTAGCGGGATACGAGCAGTACTTC. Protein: CASGLAGYEQYF.

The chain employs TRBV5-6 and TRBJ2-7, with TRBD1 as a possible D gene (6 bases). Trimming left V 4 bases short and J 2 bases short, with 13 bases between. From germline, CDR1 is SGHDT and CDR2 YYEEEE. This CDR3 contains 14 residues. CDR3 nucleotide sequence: TGTGCCAGCAGCGACAGGACAAAGACCTACGAGCAGTACTTC. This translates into CASSDRTKTYEQYF. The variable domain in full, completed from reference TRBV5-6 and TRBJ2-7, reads DAGVTQSPTHLIKTRGQQVTLRCSPKSGHDTVSWYQQALGQGPQFIFQYYEEEERQRGNFPDRFSGHQFPNYSSELNVNALLLGDSALYLCASSDRTKTYEQYFGPGTRLTVT.

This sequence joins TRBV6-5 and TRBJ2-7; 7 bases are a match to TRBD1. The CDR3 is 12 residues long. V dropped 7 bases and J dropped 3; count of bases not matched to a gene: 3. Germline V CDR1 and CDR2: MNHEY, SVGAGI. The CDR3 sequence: CASKDRNYEQYF. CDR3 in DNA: TGTGCCAGCAAGGACAGGAACTACGAGCAGTACTTC.

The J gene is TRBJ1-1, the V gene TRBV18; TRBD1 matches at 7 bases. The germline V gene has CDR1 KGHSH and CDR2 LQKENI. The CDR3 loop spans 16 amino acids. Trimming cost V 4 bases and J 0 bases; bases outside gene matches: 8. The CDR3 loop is CASSLRDSLMNTEAFF. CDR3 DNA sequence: TGTGCCAGCTCACTACGGGACAGCCTCATGAACACTGAAGCTTTCTTT.

The CDR3 DNA sequence: TGTGCCAGCAGCTCCCGGACATATTCTTACGAGCAGTACTTC. Amino acids: CASSSRTYSYEQYF. The rearrangement joins TRBV7-8 to TRBJ2-7, with D tentatively TRBD1 (5 bases). Trimming removed 4 bases from V and 4 bases from J, with 14 bases in between. The CDR3 totals 14 residues. Per the germline V gene, CDR1 is SGHVS and CDR2 is FQNEAQ.

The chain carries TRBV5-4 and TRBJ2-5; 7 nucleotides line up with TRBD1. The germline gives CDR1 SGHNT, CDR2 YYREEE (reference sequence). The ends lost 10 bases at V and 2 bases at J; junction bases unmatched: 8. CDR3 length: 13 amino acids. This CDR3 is CALKRQGQETQYF. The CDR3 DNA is TGTGCCCTTAAACGACAGGGACAAGAGACCCAGTACTTC.

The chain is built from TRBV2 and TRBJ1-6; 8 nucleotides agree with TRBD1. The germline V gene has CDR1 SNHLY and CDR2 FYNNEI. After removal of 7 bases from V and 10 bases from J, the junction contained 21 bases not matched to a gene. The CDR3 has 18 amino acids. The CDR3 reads CASTEALQSGTGASPLHF. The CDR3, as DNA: TGTGCCAGCACCGAAGCACTACAATCCGGGACAGGAGCGTCACCCCTCCACTTT.

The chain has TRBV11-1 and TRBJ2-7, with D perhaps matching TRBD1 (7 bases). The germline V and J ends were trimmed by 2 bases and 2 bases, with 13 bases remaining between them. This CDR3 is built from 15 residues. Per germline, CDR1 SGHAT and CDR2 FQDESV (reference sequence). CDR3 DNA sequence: TGTGCCAGCAGCTTATCGGCGGGACAGACCTACGAGCAGTACTTC. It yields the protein CASSLSAGQTYEQYF.

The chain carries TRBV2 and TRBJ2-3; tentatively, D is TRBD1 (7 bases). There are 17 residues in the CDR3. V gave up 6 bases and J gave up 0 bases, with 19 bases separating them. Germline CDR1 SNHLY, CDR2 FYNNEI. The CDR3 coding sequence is TGTGCCAGCAGGGCAGGCGGAGGGACAGCGAGCACAGATACGCAGTATTTT. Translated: CASRAGGGTASTDTQYF.

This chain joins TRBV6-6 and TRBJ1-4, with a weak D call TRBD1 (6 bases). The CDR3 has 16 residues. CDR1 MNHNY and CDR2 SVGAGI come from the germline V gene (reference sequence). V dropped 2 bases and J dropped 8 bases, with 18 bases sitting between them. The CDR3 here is CASSYARQAGNEKLFF. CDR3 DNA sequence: TGTGCCAGCAGTTACGCAAGACAGGCTGGGAACGAAAAACTGTTTTTT.

The CDR3 loop reads CASSLVGGVAEQFF. CDR3 DNA sequence: TGTGCCAGCAGCTTGGTTGGGGGCGTGGCTGAGCAGTTCTTC. The J gene is TRBJ2-1, the V gene TRBV5-6; D perhaps matches TRBD1 (6 bases). Germline V CDR1 and CDR2: SGHDT, YYEEEE. V was cut by 0 bases and J by 9 bases, with 13 bases left in between. The CDR3 has 14 residues.

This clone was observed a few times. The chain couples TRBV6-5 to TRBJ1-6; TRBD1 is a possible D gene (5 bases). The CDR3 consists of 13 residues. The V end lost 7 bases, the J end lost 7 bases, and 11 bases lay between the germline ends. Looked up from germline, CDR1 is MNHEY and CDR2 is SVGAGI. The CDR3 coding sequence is TGTGCCAGCAAGCTGGAGGGGAATTCACCCCTCCACTTT. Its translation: CASKLEGNSPLHF.

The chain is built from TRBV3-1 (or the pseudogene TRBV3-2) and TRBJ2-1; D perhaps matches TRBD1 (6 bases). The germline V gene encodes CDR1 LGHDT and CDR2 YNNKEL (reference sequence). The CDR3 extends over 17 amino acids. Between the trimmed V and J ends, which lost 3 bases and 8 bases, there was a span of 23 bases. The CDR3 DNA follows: TGTGCCAGCAGCCATCCCTCGGGGACAACCCCTGGGCATGAGCAGTTCTTC. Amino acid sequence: CASSHPSGTTPGHEQFF.